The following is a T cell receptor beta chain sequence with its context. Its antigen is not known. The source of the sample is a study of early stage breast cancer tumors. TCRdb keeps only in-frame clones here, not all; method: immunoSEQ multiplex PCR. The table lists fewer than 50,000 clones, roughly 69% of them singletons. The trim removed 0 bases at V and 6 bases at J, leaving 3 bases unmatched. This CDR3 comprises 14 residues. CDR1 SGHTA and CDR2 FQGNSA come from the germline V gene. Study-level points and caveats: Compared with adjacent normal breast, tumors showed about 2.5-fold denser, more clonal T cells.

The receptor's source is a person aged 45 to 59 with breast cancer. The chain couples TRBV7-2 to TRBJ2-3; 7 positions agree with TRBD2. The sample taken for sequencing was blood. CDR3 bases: TGTGCCAGCAGCTTAGCGATGGGGGGGGATACGCAGTATTTT. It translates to CASSLAMGGDTQYF.